The clone carrying this TCR beta chain came up a few times. Researchers prepared the TCRbeta library using unique molecular identifiers, the study reports. TCRdb recomputed calls from the PCR reads with MiXCR, one row per CDR3 protein. The sample lists some 280,000 distinct CDR3 sequences; over 8% were seen once. This sample is part of a study of T-cell reconstitution after alpha-beta-depleted transplantation in children. The CDR3 runs 13 residues. Germline-derived CDR1 and CDR2 are DFQATT and SNEGSKA (reference sequence). The germline V and J ends were trimmed by 3 bases and 2 bases, with 11 bases remaining between them.

Source: PBMCs from the stem cell graft donor, taken from the stem cell graft. The rearrangement links TRBV20-1 to TRBJ2-7, with D possibly being TRBD1 or TRBD2 (6 bases each). This sequence originates from a human donor who donated a stem cell graft to a child with SCID. The CDR3 spells CSASPGDTYEQYF. The DNA for the CDR3 is TGCAGTGCTAGTCCGGGGGACACCTACGAGCAGTACTTC.